This passage covers 3 T cell receptor beta chains from one sample sequenced in a study of vaccination and CD4 T cells after COVID-19. No antigens are known for them. Cultured CD4+ T cell DNA was sequenced using the Oncomine TCR Beta short-read assay. TCRdb reprocessed the PCR reads with MiXCR, giving one entry per CDR3 protein. The table lists about 14,000 distinct CDR3 sequences, 25% to 30% of them singletons, with 20% to 25% in the top ten. Treatment specified: approximately 10-day PBMC culture with coronavirus spike peptide pools or control peptides (ViraFEST assay). The sequenced sample consisted of cultured CD4+ T cells from blood. These TCRs come from a human donor with COVID-19.

The genes are TRBV6-5 and TRBJ2-3; D might be TRBD2 (6 bases). Germline V CDR1 and CDR2: MNHEY, SVGAGI. The V end was cut by 2 bases, the J end by 2 bases, with 11 bases between. This CDR3 is 15 amino acids long. Here the CDR3 DNA reads TGTGCCAGCAGTTACACCACGGACTACACAGATACGCAGTATTTT. It translates to CASSYTTDYTDTQYF.

J is TRBJ1-2 and V is TRBV20-1, with 7 nucleotides matching TRBD1. This CDR3 comprises 11 residues. CDR1 and CDR2 from the germline V gene are DFQATT and SNEGSKA (reference sequence). Germline trimming cut 3 bases from V and 7 bases from J; bases unmatched to any gene: 2. The CDR3, as DNA: TGCAGTGCTAGGACAGGGACTGGCTACACCTTC. This translates into CSARTGTGYTF.

This clonotype was observed a handful of times. This rearrangement joins TRBV30 to TRBJ2-5; D may correspond to TRBD1 or TRBD2 (5 bases each). The germline V and J ends were trimmed by 0 bases and 2 bases, with 13 bases remaining between them. From germline, CDR1 is GTSNPN and CDR2 SVGIG (reference sequence). The CDR3 runs to 15 residues. The CDR3 here is CAWSVPRGLQETQYF. For the CDR3, the DNA is TGTGCCTGGAGTGTTCCACGGGGCCTGCAAGAGACCCAGTACTTC.